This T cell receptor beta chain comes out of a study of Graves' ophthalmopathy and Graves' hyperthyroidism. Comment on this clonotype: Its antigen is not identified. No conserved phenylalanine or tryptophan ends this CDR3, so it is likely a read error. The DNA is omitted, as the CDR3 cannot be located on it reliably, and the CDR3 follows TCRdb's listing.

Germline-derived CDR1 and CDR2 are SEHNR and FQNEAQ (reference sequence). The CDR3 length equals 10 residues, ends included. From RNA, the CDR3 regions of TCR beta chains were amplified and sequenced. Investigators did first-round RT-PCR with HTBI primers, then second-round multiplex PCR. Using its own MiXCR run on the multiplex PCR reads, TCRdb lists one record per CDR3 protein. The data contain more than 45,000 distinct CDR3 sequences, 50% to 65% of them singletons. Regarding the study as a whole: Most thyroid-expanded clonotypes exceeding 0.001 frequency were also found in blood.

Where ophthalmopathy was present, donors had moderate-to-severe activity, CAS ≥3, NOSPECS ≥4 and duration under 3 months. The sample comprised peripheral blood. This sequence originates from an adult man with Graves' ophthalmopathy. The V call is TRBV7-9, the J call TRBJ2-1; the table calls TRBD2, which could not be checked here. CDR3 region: CASSSTGTSG.